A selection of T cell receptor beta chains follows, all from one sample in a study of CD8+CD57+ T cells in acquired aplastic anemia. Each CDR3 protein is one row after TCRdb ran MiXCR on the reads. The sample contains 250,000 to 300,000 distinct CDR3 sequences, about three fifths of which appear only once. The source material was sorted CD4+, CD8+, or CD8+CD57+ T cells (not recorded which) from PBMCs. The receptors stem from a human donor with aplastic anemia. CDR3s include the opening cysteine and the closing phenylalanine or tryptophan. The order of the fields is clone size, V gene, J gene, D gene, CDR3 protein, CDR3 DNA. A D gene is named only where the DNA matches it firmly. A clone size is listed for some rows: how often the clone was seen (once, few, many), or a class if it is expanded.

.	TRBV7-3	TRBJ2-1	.	CASSFWEADPYNEQFF	TGTGCCAGCAGCTTCTGGGAGGCAGATCCTTACAATGAGCAGTTCTTC
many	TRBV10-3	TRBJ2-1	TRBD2	CAISYTSGRHNEQFF	TGTGCCATCAGCTATACTAGCGGGAGACACAATGAGCAGTTCTTC
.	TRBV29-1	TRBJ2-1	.	CSVGPAISYNEQFF	TGCAGCGTTGGACCGGCCATCTCCTACAATGAGCAGTTCTTC
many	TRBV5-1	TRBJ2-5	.	CASSFTGLLGETQYF	TGCGCCAGCAGCTTTACGGGGCTTCTGGGAGAGACCCAGTACTTC
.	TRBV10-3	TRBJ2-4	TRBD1	CAINRGPNIQYF	TGTGCCATCAACAGGGGGCCGAACATTCAGTACTTC
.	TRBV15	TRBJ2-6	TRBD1	CATSEDRGFSGANVLTF	TGTGCCACCAGCGAGGACAGGGGGTTCTCTGGGGCCAACGTCCTGACTTTC
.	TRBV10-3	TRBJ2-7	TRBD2	CAIRDSGRASEQYF	TGTGCCATCAGGGATAGCGGGAGGGCATCCGAGCAGTACTTC
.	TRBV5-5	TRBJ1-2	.	CASSLITGRYGYTF	TGTGCCAGCAGCTTGATTACCGGGCGCTATGGCTACACCTTC
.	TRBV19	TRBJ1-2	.	CASSWAANYGYTF	TGTGCCAGTAGTTGGGCGGCTAACTATGGCTACACCTTC
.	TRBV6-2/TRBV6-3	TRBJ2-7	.	CASSYSTGYEQYF	TGTGCCAGCAGTTACTCGACGGGTTACGAGCAGTACTTC
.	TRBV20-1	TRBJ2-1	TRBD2	CSAGLAGAYNEQFF	TGCAGTGCCGGACTAGCGGGGGCATACAATGAGCAGTTCTTC
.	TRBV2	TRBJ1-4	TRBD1	CASREDRGDEKLFF	TGTGCCAGCAGGGAGGACAGGGGGGATGAAAAACTGTTTTTT
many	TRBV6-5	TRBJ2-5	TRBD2	CASSYSGLAGGRQETQYF	TGTGCCAGCAGTTACTCTGGACTAGCGGGGGGGCGTCAGGAGACCCAGTACTTC
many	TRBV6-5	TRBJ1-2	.	CASSYGRQLYGYTF	TGTGCCAGCAGTTACGGAAGGCAGCTCTATGGCTACACCTTC
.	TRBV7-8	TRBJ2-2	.	CASSLSGPLSGELFF	TGTGCCAGCAGCTTATCGGGACCCCTAAGCGGGGAGCTGTTTTTT
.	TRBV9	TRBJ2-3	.	CASSVPPNQPDTQYF	TGTGCCAGCAGCGTACCCCCAAATCAGCCAGATACGCAGTATTTT
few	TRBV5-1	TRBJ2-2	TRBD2	CASSLNGAGGPSGELFF	TGCGCCAGCAGCTTGAATGGAGCGGGAGGGCCCTCCGGGGAGCTGTTTTTT
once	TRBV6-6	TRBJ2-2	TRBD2	CASSPFSGRADTGELFF	TGTGCCAGCAGCCCCTTTAGCGGGAGGGCCGACACCGGGGAGCTGTTTTTT
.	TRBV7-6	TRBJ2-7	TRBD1	CASSFGTGFSYERYF	TGTGCCAGCAGCTTTGGGACAGGGTTTTCCTACGAGCGGTACTTC
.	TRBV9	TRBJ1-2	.	CASSVKPTVNYGYTF	TGTGCCAGCAGCGTTAAACCTACAGTTAACTATGGCTACACCTTC
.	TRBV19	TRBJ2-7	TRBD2	CASSIGLDSRFYEQYF	TGTGCCAGTAGTATTGGACTAGACTCCCGATTCTACGAGCAGTACTTC
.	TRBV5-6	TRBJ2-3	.	CASSFGRVVDTQYF	TGTGCCAGCAGCTTTGGCCGTGTTGTGGATACGCAGTATTTT
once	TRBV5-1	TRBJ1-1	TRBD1	CASSLWDRDTEAFF	TGCGCCAGCAGCTTGTGGGACAGGGACACTGAAGCTTTCTTT
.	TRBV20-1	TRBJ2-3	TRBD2	CSAWTSGGRDTQYF	TGCAGTGCTTGGACTAGCGGGGGCCGTGATACGCAGTATTTT
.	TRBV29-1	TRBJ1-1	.	CSTQLGGTEAFF	TGCAGCACGCAATTGGGGGGCACTGAAGCTTTCTTT
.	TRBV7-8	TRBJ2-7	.	CASSLAHSRAYNSYEQYF	TGTGCCAGCAGCTTAGCGCACTCAAGAGCATACAATTCCTACGAGCAGTACTTC
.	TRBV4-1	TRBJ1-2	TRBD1	CASSRDRVYGYTF	TGCGCCAGCAGCCGGGACAGGGTCTATGGCTACACCTTC
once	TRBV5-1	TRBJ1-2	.	CASSAVVGSGYTF	TGCGCCAGCAGCGCTGTCGTTGGCTCTGGCTACACCTTC
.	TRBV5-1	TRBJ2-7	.	CASSRDMSYEQYF	TGCGCCAGCAGTCGGGACATGTCCTACGAGCAGTACTTC
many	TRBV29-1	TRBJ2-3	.	CSVEDQQASTDTQYF	TGCAGCGTTGAAGATCAACAGGCTAGCACAGATACGCAGTATTTT
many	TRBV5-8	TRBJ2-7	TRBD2	CASSSGTSGWSEQYF	TGTGCCAGCAGCAGCGGGACTAGCGGGTGGAGCGAGCAGTACTTC
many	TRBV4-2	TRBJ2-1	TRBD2	CASSQETSGYSYNEQFF	TGTGCCAGCAGCCAAGAAACTAGCGGATACTCCTACAATGAGCAGTTCTTC
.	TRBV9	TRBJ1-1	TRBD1	CASSPRTGLNTEAFF	TGTGCCAGCAGCCCTCGGACAGGACTGAACACTGAAGCTTTCTTT
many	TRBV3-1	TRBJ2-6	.	CASSFGALSSGANVLTF	TGTGCCAGCAGCTTCGGAGCGCTCAGCTCTGGGGCCAACGTCCTGACTTTC
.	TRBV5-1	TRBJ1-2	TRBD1	CASSLEGQGGRGYTF	TGCGCCAGCAGCTTGGAAGGACAGGGGGGTCGGGGCTACACCTTC
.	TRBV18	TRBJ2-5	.	CASSPNSQETQYF	TGTGCCAGCTCACCGAATTCCCAAGAGACCCAGTACTTC
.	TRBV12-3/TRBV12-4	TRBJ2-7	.	CASSMDGASYEQYF	TGTGCCAGCAGTATGGACGGGGCTTCCTACGAGCAGTACTTC
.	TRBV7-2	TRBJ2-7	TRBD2	CASRSTSGGRGQYF	TGTGCCAGCAGGTCCACTAGCGGGGGAAGGGGGCAGTACTTC
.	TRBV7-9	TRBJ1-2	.	CAGSPGRGTTNYGYTF	TGTGCCGGCAGCCCCGGACGGGGAACAACTAACTATGGCTACACCTTC
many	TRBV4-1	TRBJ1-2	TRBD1	CASSQTEDRGYGYTF	TGCGCCAGCAGCCAAACAGAGGACAGGGGCTATGGCTACACCTTC
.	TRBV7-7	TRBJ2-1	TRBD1	CASSHQLGQGNEQFF	TGTGCTAGCAGCCACCAGCTGGGACAGGGAAATGAGCAGTTCTTC
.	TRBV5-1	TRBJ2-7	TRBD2	CASSHTSGRLNSYEQYF	TGCGCCAGCAGCCACACTAGCGGCCGATTAAACTCCTACGAGCAGTACTTC
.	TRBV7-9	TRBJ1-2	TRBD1	CASSLGTGGGYTF	TGTGCCAGCAGCTTAGGGACAGGGGGAGGCTACACCTTC
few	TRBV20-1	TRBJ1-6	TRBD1	CSARNRGDSPLHF	TGCAGTGCTAGGAACAGGGGGGATTCACCCCTCCACTTT
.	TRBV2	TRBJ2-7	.	CASRRGYDEQYF	TGTGCCAGCCGTAGGGGGTACGACGAGCAGTACTTC
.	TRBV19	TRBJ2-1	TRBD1	CASRTGGDRGLEQFF	TGTGCCAGTAGGACGGGGGGGGACAGGGGGCTTGAGCAGTTCTTC
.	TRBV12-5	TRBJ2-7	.	CASGWGLQQYF	TGTGCTAGTGGTTGGGGGTTGCAGCAGTACTTC
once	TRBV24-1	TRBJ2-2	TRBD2	CATETSGGPNTGELFF	TGTGCCACCGAGACTAGCGGGGGGCCGAACACCGGGGAGCTGTTTTTT
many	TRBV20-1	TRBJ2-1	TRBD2	CSARNREGVARFF	TGCAGTGCTAGGAACCGGGAGGGAGTCGCTCGGTTCTTC